This is a list of T cell receptor beta chains from one sample in a study of blood T cell repertoires in COVID-19. Clones were sequenced by immunoSEQ multiplex PCR, and TCRdb holds only the in-frame ones, with some missing. This sample has roughly 160,000 clones, with around three quarters found just once. The source material was PBMCs or T cells enriched from blood (not recorded which). All receptors derive from a woman in her 70s in a cohort exposed to, infected with or recovered from COVID-19 (not recorded which). Both conserved end residues are part of each CDR3. Fields, in order: V gene, clone size, D gene, J gene, CDR3 DNA, CDR3 protein. A D gene is named only where the DNA matches it firmly. A clone size is listed for some rows: how often the clone was seen (once, few, many), or a class if it is expanded.

TRBV5-1	-	-	TRBJ1-1	TGCGCCAGCAGCTCAACGGACAGATCCTTGCCGGCTTTCTTT	CASSSTDRSLPAFF
TRBV7-2	-	TRBD1	TRBJ1-6	TGTGCCAGCAGCTCCGACCAGGGGGTAGGTTCACCCCTCCACTTT	CASSSDQGVGSPLHF
TRBV6-1	-	-	TRBJ1-5	TGTGCCAGCAGTGAAGCGAGCCGCAGGGGTCGAAATCAGCCCCAGCATTTT	CASSEASRRGRNQPQHF
TRBV9	-	-	TRBJ2-1	TGTGCCAGCAGCGTAGAGGCCGGCGGGGAGCAGTTCTTC	CASSVEAGGEQFF
TRBV6-5	-	TRBD2	TRBJ2-2	TGTGCCAGCAGGGGGGGAGGGAGTAAGACCGGGGAGCTGTTTTTT	CASRGGGSKTGELFF
TRBV7-9	-	-	TRBJ2-3	TGTGCCAGCAGCTTAACGCTAGCGTGGGACACAGATACGCAGTATTTT	CASSLTLAWDTDTQYF
TRBV7-9	-	-	TRBJ2-2	TGTGCCAGCAGCGGGCAGGGGAGCGGGGAGCTGTTTTTT	CASSGQGSGELFF
TRBV5-5	-	-	TRBJ2-5	TGTGCCAGCAGCTTGACAGAAGAGACCCAGTACTTC	CASSLTEETQYF
TRBV7-8	few	-	TRBJ2-1	TGTGCCAGCAGCTTAAGTACGCTTAGAAGGAGGGTCTCCTACAATGAGCAGTTCTTC	CASSLSTLRRRVSYNEQFF
TRBV7-9	-	TRBD2	TRBJ2-5	TGTGCCAGCAGCTCGAGCGGGAGAGGGATCCAAGAGACCCAGTACTTC	CASSSSGRGIQETQYF
TRBV5-5	-	TRBD1	TRBJ2-6	TGTGCCAGCAGCTATCGGGACAGGGGGGAGTCTGGGGCCAACGTCCTGACTTTC	CASSYRDRGESGANVLTF
TRBV5-1	-	TRBD2	TRBJ2-3	TGCGCCAGCAGCTTTGGCGGGAGCCCCACAGATACGCAGTATTTT	CASSFGGSPTDTQYF
TRBV6-5	-	-	TRBJ2-7	TGTGCCAGCAGTTACTCGGCCACAGGGTACGAGCAGTACTTC	CASSYSATGYEQYF
TRBV7-8	few	-	TRBJ2-7	TGTGCCAGCAGCACACGAATGGGCAGGGGGGCCTACGAGCAGTACTTC	CASSTRMGRGAYEQYF
TRBV13	-	-	TRBJ1-2	TGTGCCACCACCGTTGGGAGGAGGGCGGTGGGTGGCTACACCTTC	CATTVGRRAVGGYTF
TRBV28	once	TRBD2	TRBJ2-7	TGTGCCAGCAGCTCCGTTCGGGGGGGTGGCTACGAGCAGTACTTC	CASSSVRGGGYEQYF
TRBV24-1	-	TRBD2	TRBJ2-2	TGTGCCACCAGTGATTCAGCCTCTAGCGGGGGGAACACCGGGGAGCTGTTTTTT	CATSDSASSGGNTGELFF
TRBV27	once	-	TRBJ1-4	TGTGCCAGCAGTTTAAACGGCCAGGCAACTAATGAAAAACTGTTTTTT	CASSLNGQATNEKLFF
TRBV5-1	-	-	TRBJ2-2	TGCGCCAGCAGCTTGCCCCCTTCGAACACCGGGGAGCTGTTTTTT	CASSLPPSNTGELFF
TRBV28	-	-	TRBJ1-2	TGTGCCAGCAGTTTAGGTATATCCAGGGCGAGCACCTTC	CASSLGISRASTF
TRBV7-2	-	-	TRBJ1-2	TGTGCCAGCAGCTTAAACGGTGGAGCCCTTGACTATGGCTACACCTTC	CASSLNGGALDYGYTF
TRBV5-1	-	TRBD1	TRBJ2-1	TGCGCCAGCAGCCCGTGGGACAGGGCTAACAATGAGCAGTTCTTC	CASSPWDRANNEQFF
TRBV24-1	-	-	TRBJ1-2	TGTGCCACCAGTGGAGGTAACTATGGCTACACCTTC	CATSGGNYGYTF
TRBV10-3	few	TRBD1	TRBJ1-3	TGTGCCATCAGACCCGGGACAGGGGAAGGAAACACCATATATTTT	CAIRPGTGEGNTIYF
TRBV18	-	-	TRBJ2-4	TGTGCCAGCTCACAGACTAAAAACATTCAGTACTTC	CASSQTKNIQYF
TRBV10-2	-	TRBD1	TRBJ2-7	TGCGCCAGCAGTGAGTCGACGGACAGGGGGCTTTCCTACGAGCAGTACTTC	CASSESTDRGLSYEQYF
TRBV3-1/TRBV3-2	-	TRBD2	TRBJ2-7	TGTGCCAGCAGCCAACGGGGACTAGCTATGGGCTACGAGCAGTACTTC	CASSQRGLAMGYEQYF
TRBV18	-	-	TRBJ2-5	TGTGCCAGCTCACCGGGTGGACAGCGGGAGACCCAGTACTTC	CASSPGGQRETQYF
TRBV28	few	-	TRBJ1-5	TGTGCCAGCAGTCCACGGGATCTCAATCAGCCCCAGCATTTT	CASSPRDLNQPQHF
TRBV18	-	-	TRBJ1-2	TGTGCCAGCCGTAGGTGGGACGGGGACTTCTATGGCTACACCTTC	CASRRWDGDFYGYTF
TRBV30	-	-	TRBJ1-5	TGTGCCTGGAGTACCAGGGGACGGCAGCCCCAGCATTTT	CAWSTRGRQPQHF
TRBV28	-	TRBD2	TRBJ2-3	TGTGCCAGCAGTTTTTCTAGCGGGAGGGCCCAAGATACGCAGTATTTT	CASSFSSGRAQDTQYF
TRBV5-8	-	-	TRBJ1-2	TGTGCCAGCAGGTCACAGGGAAACTATGGCTACACCTTC	CASRSQGNYGYTF
TRBV9	few	-	TRBJ1-3	TGTGCCAGCAGCCCAAGGACAGATATCGGAAACACCATATATTTT	CASSPRTDIGNTIYF
TRBV30	-	-	TRBJ1-3	TGTGCCTGGAAGGCAGGTGCCGGTCACACCATATATTTT	CAWKAGAGHTIYF
TRBV14	once	TRBD1	TRBJ1-1	TGTGCCAGCAGCCAATGGGCAGGGGGATACACTGAAGCTTTCTTT	CASSQWAGGYTEAFF
TRBV5-1	-	TRBD2	TRBJ2-5	TGCGCCAGCAGCCCGGGACTAGCGGGAGCACAAGGGGGGGAGACCCAGTACTTC	CASSPGLAGAQGGETQYF
TRBV3-1/TRBV3-2	-	-	TRBJ2-3	TGTGCCAGCAGCCAAGATAATAGCTTCGGTACGCAGTATTTT	CASSQDNSFGTQYF
TRBV19	-	-	TRBJ2-5	TGTGCCAGTAGTAAGACTAGACCCACTCCAGAGACCCAGTACTTC	CASSKTRPTPETQYF
TRBV6-6	-	TRBD2	TRBJ2-1	TGTGCCAGCACCCAGCGGGCCGCCCGGGGGGGGGAGCAGTTCTTC	CASTQRAARGGEQFF
TRBV5-1	once	-	TRBJ2-2	TGCGCCAGCAGCTTCAATCAAGCTGGGAACACCGGGGAGCTGTTTTTT	CASSFNQAGNTGELFF
TRBV10-2	many	TRBD2	TRBJ2-5	TGCGCCAGCAGTGAGTCGGGTAGCGGGAGTATTTTGGAGACCCAGTACTTC	CASSESGSGSILETQYF
TRBV12-3/TRBV12-4	-	TRBD1	TRBJ1-2	TGTGCCAGCAGTTTTTCGGGACAGGGCGGCTACACCTTC	CASSFSGQGGYTF
TRBV5-8	-	-	TRBJ1-1	TGTGCCAGCAGCTCAAGACAGAGGAACACTGAAGCTTTCTTT	CASSSRQRNTEAFF